The TCR beta chain described here comes from a study of cytomegalovirus exposure and HLA in healthy donors. PCR primers comprised 60 Vbeta and 13 Jbeta primers. Data came from immunoSEQ multiplex PCR; TCRdb stores just in-frame clones and leaves some out. This table has under 200,000 clones, approximately 88% appearing once. The V gene end was trimmed by 1 base and the J gene end by 8 bases; junction bases not matched to a gene: 4. Germline V gives CDR1 SEHNR, CDR2 FQNEAQ (reference sequence). The CDR3 loop spans 16 amino acids. What was sequenced was PBMCs. The chain joins TRBV7-9 to TRBJ2-1; TRBD2 matches at 14 bases. The receptor's source is a man between 25 and 39 years old in good health and CMV-seronegative. CDR3 amino acids: CASSLGLAGGPDEQFF. In nucleotides, the CDR3 is TGTGCCAGCAGCTTAGGACTAGCGGGAGGGCCGGATGAGCAGTTCTTC. The whole variable domain, remainder taken from reference TRBV7-9 and TRBJ2-1, is DTGVSQNPRHKITKRGQNVTFRCDPISEHNRLYWYRQTLGQGPEFLTYFQNEAQLEKSRLLSDRFSAERPKGSFSTLEIQRTEQGDSAMYLCASSLGLAGGPDEQFFGPGTRLTVL.